The text below deals with one T cell receptor beta chain. Its cognate antigen is unknown. CDR1 and CDR2 from the germline V gene are MDHEN and SYDVKM. V lost 2 bases and J lost 5, with 5 bases in between. The CDR3 is 12 residues long. This record belongs to a study of pediatric ulcerative colitis. Overall study results and limits: A couple of patients' blood samples yielded substantially fewer templates. Blood-rectal clonal overlap within each person was significantly higher in ulcerative colitis patients than controls. Repertoires came from total lymphocyte DNA, not specific subsets.

TCRdb's copy holds only in-frame clones and misses some; the assay was immunoSEQ multiplex PCR. The repertoire holds more than 35,000 clones, with less than 80% as singletons. The rectum was sampled with one to two pinch biopsies at colonoscopy. No immunosuppressive drugs were given to ulcerative colitis patients before diagnostic colonoscopy. This sequence joins TRBV28 and TRBJ2-3; the D is unclear. The TCR was taken from a boy younger than 18 with moderate ulcerative colitis. The sample was gut tissue. CDR3: CASSLRRDTQYF. DNA for the CDR3: TGTGCCAGCAGTTTAAGACGAGATACGCAGTATTTT.